This T cell receptor (beta chain) is from a study of somatic mutations in cytotoxic T cells in rheumatoid arthritis. Looking at the study overall: Selected T-cell populations stained with V beta antibodies were isolated by flow sorting to nearly 100% purity; these included V beta1+ cells subjected to TCRB sequencing. Study-wide results and limits: It was in rheumatoid arthritis patients, but not in healthy controls, that CD8+ clonality increased with age.

In the authors' workflow: The authors compared patient CD8+ clones larger than 1% against published virus-specific TCRB sequences. Only a few of these clones matched. The repertoire was sequenced with immunoSEQ multiplex PCR; TCRdb's copy has only in-frame clones and lacks some. V and J calls and clone size follow that table, whereas D and trimming were derived from the DNA. The table shows 3,000 to 4,500 clones, with under 90% occurring only once. This CDR3 comprises 17 residues. With 3 bases clipped from V and 3 bases from J, the junction kept 8 bases outside the gene matches. Note on this clone: Its antigen is as yet unknown. Other nucleotide sequences in the sample specify the same CDR3.

Specimen: CD8+ T cells sorted from blood. This rearrangement joins TRBV23-1 to TRBJ2-1; 10 bases are shared with TRBD1. TRBV23-1 carries the ORF label, with uncertain function. The origin of this receptor is a man aged 40-50 years with rheumatoid arthritis. The CDR3 region is CASSHAPDRGLYNEQFF. Here the CDR3 DNA reads TGCGCCAGCAGTCACGCTCCAGACAGGGGGCTCTACAATGAGCAGTTCTTC.